The next 27 T cell receptor beta chains were all read from a single sample in a study of blood T cell repertoires in COVID-19. Profiled with immunoSEQ multiplex PCR; TCRdb holds only in-frame clones, not every one. Of about 150,000 clones in the sample, around 84% were seen once. Sequenced input: peripheral blood. The receptor set was obtained from a middle-aged man with active or convalescent COVID-19.

This chain joins TRBV27 and TRBJ1-2, with D perhaps matching TRBD1 (6 bases). The germline V gene has CDR1 MNHEY and CDR2 SMNVEV (reference sequence). The CDR3 sequence is 16 residues long. V was clipped by 6 bases and J by 8 bases, with 25 bases between them. The chain's CDR3 is CASRATSLRDNQGYTF. CDR3 nucleotide sequence: TGTGCCAGCAGGGCCACCAGCCTTCGGGACAATCAGGGCTACACCTTC.

The V and J genes are TRBV3-1 (or the pseudogene TRBV3-2) and TRBJ2-1, with D possibly being TRBD1 (7 bases). The germline V gene encodes CDR1 LGHDT and CDR2 YNNKEL (reference sequence). This CDR3 is built from 15 residues. Trimming took 4 bases from V and 7 from J, leaving 17 bases between them. The CDR3 protein is CASSRDREEMNEQFF. The CDR3 nucleotides are TGTGCCAGCAGCCGCGACAGGGAGGAGATGAATGAGCAGTTCTTC.

The rearrangement joins TRBV7-9 to TRBJ2-1; TRBD1 might be the D (5 bases). Germline V gene lookup returns CDR1 SEHNR and CDR2 FQNEAQ (reference sequence). V was trimmed by 2 bases and J by 6 bases, leaving 17 bases between them. The CDR3 loop spans 16 amino acids. The CDR3 nucleotides read TGTGCCAGCAGCTTATACTTCCAGGGTTACGGCAATGAGCAGTTCTTC. Its translation: CASSLYFQGYGNEQFF.

V is TRBV7-9 and J is TRBJ1-1; a possible D gene is TRBD1 (5 bases). Germline V gives CDR1 SEHNR, CDR2 FQNEAQ (reference sequence). V gave up 3 bases and J gave up 1 base, with 9 bases separating them. The CDR3 is 14 amino acids. CDR3 nucleotides: TGTGCCAGCAGCTTTCCAGGACAGAACACTGAAGCTTTCTTT. Its protein is CASSFPGQNTEAFF.

This clone came up once. The chain is built from TRBV4-3 and TRBJ2-7; D is unresolved. Per germline, CDR1 LGHNA and CDR2 YSLEER. CDR3 size: 14 residues. Between the trimmed V and J ends, which lost 0 bases and 0 bases, there was a span of 6 bases. This CDR3 reads CASSQEKSSYEQYF. As DNA, the CDR3 is TGCGCCAGCAGCCAAGAGAAGAGCTCCTACGAGCAGTACTTC.

This clone has just one count. The chain combines TRBV2 with TRBJ2-7, with TRBD2 as a possible D gene (6 bases). The V gene lost 9 bases and the J gene lost 2 bases, with 11 bases spanning the gap. Germline V gene sequence: CDR1 SNHLY, CDR2 FYNNEI. This CDR3 comprises 12 residues. CDR3 protein: CASTRGTYEQYF. The CDR3 DNA sequence: TGTGCCAGTACTCGGGGGACCTACGAGCAGTACTTC.

The chain has TRBV6-5 and TRBJ2-3; 7 positions agree with TRBD1. V shed 6 bases, J shed 3 bases, and the junction held 6 bases outside the gene matches. The germline CDR1 and CDR2 sequences are MNHEY and SVGAGI. The CDR3 runs 14 residues. CDR3 bases: TGTGCCAGCAGAAAGGGGGCAGTAACAGATACGCAGTATTTT. Residues: CASRKGAVTDTQYF.

The chain couples TRBV19 to TRBJ2-1; 9 nucleotides align to TRBD2. J lost 9 bases, V lost 1 base, and 4 bases had no gene match. This CDR3 comprises 14 residues. Germline V gene data show CDR1 as LNHDA and CDR2 as SQIVND (reference sequence). The DNA of the CDR3 is TGTGCCAGTAGTATAGGGGCTAGCGGGATTGAGCAGTTCTTC. Translation gives CASSIGASGIEQFF.

CDR3 protein: CASSGLAGSGEQYF. The CDR3 coding sequence is TGTGCCAGCAGTGGACTAGCGGGAAGCGGTGAGCAGTACTTC. J is TRBJ2-7 and V is TRBV7-2, with TRBD2 identical over 12 bases. This CDR3 has 14 residues. Germline CDR1 and CDR2: SGHTA and FQGNSA. J was trimmed by 7 bases and V by 6 bases; bases with no gene match: 7. The variable domain in full, completed from reference TRBV7-2 and TRBJ2-7, reads GAGVSQSPSNKVTEKGKDVELRCDPISGHTALYWYRQSLGQGLEFLIYFQGNSAPDKSGLPSDRFSAERTGGSVSTLTIQRTQQEDSAVYLCASSGLAGSGEQYFGPGTRLTVT.

V is TRBV19 and J is TRBJ2-5; 8 positions agree with TRBD1. In germline, CDR1 is LNHDA, CDR2 SQIVND (reference sequence). The CDR3 length is 15 residues. V lost 0 bases, J lost 4 bases, and 4 bases stayed unmatched. CDR3 sequence: CASSIDRDRGETQYF. As DNA, the CDR3 is TGTGCCAGTAGTATAGATCGAGACAGGGGAGAGACCCAGTACTTC.

The chain employs TRBV5-8 and TRBJ1-5; 7 bases match TRBD1. The trim removed 2 bases at V and 5 bases at J, leaving 7 bases unmatched. The CDR3 has 15 amino acids. Germline V CDR1 and CDR2: SGHTS, YDEGEE. CDR3 nucleotide sequence: TGTGCCAGCAGCTTCGACAGGGCCGAAGATCAGCCCCAGCATTTT. Protein sequence: CASSFDRAEDQPQHF.

The J gene is TRBJ1-3, the V gene TRBV10-3, with D uncertain. The germline V gene encodes CDR1 ENHRY and CDR2 SYGVKD. This CDR3 is 13 amino acids long. The V gene lost 7 bases and the J gene lost 1 base, with 8 bases spanning the gap. As DNA, the CDR3 is TGTGCCATCACTTCAGAATCTGGAAACACCATATATTTT. It specifies CAITSESGNTIYF.

This chain connects TRBV4-1 to TRBJ2-7; D is undetermined. Trimming stripped 1 base from V and 4 bases from J, with 26 bases between. Germline CDR1 MGHRA, CDR2 YSYEKL. The CDR3 has 19 residues. CDR3 bases: TGCGCCAGCAGCCAAGTGGAACGGAGAGTTACAAAGAATATTTACGAGCAGTACTTC. The encoded protein is CASSQVERRVTKNIYEQYF.

The V gene is TRBV19, the J gene TRBJ1-5; 11 positions match TRBD1. With 3 bases clipped from V and 1 base from J, the junction kept 5 bases outside the gene matches. The CDR3 spans 17 residues. Germline V CDR1 and CDR2: LNHDA, SQIVND (reference sequence). The CDR3 is CASSMGQGGVSNQPQHF. CDR3 bases: TGTGCCAGTAGTATGGGACAGGGGGGGGTAAGCAATCAGCCCCAGCATTTT.

This clone was counted a few times. The chain is built from TRBV5-4 and TRBJ2-1; TRBD1 matches 12 bases. The CDR3 has 16 residues. V lost 1 base and J lost 6; bases outside the gene matches: 5. Germline V CDR1 and CDR2: SGHNT, YYREEE (reference sequence). The CDR3 is CASSLSLGQGANEQFF. The CDR3 DNA follows: TGTGCCAGCAGCTTGTCGTTGGGACAGGGGGCCAATGAGCAGTTCTTC. The whole variable domain, remainder taken from reference TRBV5-4 and TRBJ2-1, is ETGVTQSPTHLIKTRGQQVTLRCSSQSGHNTVSWYQQALGQGPQFIFQYYREEENGRGNFPPRFSGLQFPNYSSELNVNALELDDSALYLCASSLSLGQGANEQFFGPGTRLTVL.

J is TRBJ1-5 and V is TRBV24-1, with 7 bases fitting TRBD1. The CDR3 totals 15 residues. The trim removed 2 bases at V and 5 bases at J, leaving 5 bases unmatched. Germline CDR1 reads KGHDR; CDR2 reads SFDVKD. CDR3 in amino acids: CATSDSSGGDQPQHF. In DNA form, the CDR3 reads TGTGCCACCAGTGATTCCTCAGGGGGAGATCAGCCCCAGCATTTT.

The rearrangement joins TRBV19 to TRBJ2-5; TRBD2 aligns across 11 bases. J lost 2 bases, V lost 4 bases, and 6 bases had no gene match. The length of the CDR3 is 16 residues. Germline CDR1 and CDR2: LNHDA and SQIVND (reference sequence). CDR3 in DNA: TGTGCCAGTAGTACTCGACTAGCGGGACGTCAAGAGACCCAGTACTTC. Protein: CASSTRLAGRQETQYF.

The chain employs TRBV9 and TRBJ2-1; TRBD2 aligns across 12 bases. Germline V gene lookup returns CDR1 SGDLS and CDR2 YYNGEE. The junction had 4 bases not matched to a gene; V was cut back by 2 bases and J by 7 bases. The CDR3 has 15 residues. In nucleotides, the CDR3 is TGTGCCAGCAGCGTGAGAGGGACTAGCGGGAATGAGCAGTTCTTC. Protein sequence: CASSVRGTSGNEQFF.

The J gene is TRBJ2-2, the V gene TRBV7-2, with 7 bases aligning to TRBD2. Looked up from germline, CDR1 is SGHTA and CDR2 is FQGNSA. The junction had 3 bases not matched to a gene; V was cut back by 3 bases and J by 5 bases. The CDR3 length is 14 residues. The CDR3 here is CASSLRGGTGELFF. CDR3 in DNA: TGTGCCAGCAGCTTGAGGGGAGGGACCGGGGAGCTGTTTTTT.

The chain carries TRBV11-3 and TRBJ2-1; D gene ambiguous. Per the germline V gene, CDR1 is SGHNT and CDR2 is YENEEA. The CDR3 runs 11 residues. The V end was cut by 4 bases, the J end by 5 bases, with 3 bases between. Here the CDR3 reads CASSYNNEQFF. Written as DNA, the CDR3 is TGTGCCAGCAGCTATAACAATGAGCAGTTCTTC.

The chain has TRBV11-3 and TRBJ2-3; no firm D call. V lost 6 bases, J lost 4 bases, and 8 bases lay in between. Germline-derived CDR1 and CDR2 are SGHNT and YENEEA. This CDR3 is 12 amino acids long. CDR3 sequence reads: CASRRTADTQYF. The CDR3 coding sequence is TGTGCCAGCAGGAGAACGGCAGATACGCAGTATTTT.

This sequence joins TRBV6-1 and TRBJ2-1; a possible D gene is TRBD2 (6 bases). The CDR3 is made up of 14 amino acids. Germline V lookup: CDR1 MNHNS, CDR2 SASEGT. Between the trimmed V and J ends, which lost 1 base and 9 bases, there was a span of 13 bases. The CDR3 DNA sequence: TGTGCCAGCAGTGAAGTGCGGGAATTCCGTGAGCAGTTCTTC. It specifies CASSEVREFREQFF.

A few counts support this clone. The gene calls are TRBV3-1 (or the pseudogene TRBV3-2) and TRBJ1-5; D might be TRBD1 (5 bases). V lost 3 bases, J lost 7 bases, and 7 bases lay in between. Per the germline V gene, CDR1 is LGHDT and CDR2 is YNNKEL (reference sequence). CDR3 length: 12 residues. CDR3 region: CASSHREQPQHF. In DNA form, the CDR3 reads TGTGCCAGCAGCCACAGGGAACAGCCCCAGCATTTT.

J is TRBJ2-3 and V is TRBV3-1 (or the pseudogene TRBV3-2); the D is unclear. V dropped 4 bases and J dropped 2 bases, with 10 bases sitting between them. Per the germline V gene, CDR1 is LGHDT and CDR2 is YNNKEL (reference sequence). The CDR3 is made up of 14 amino acids. CDR3 bases: TGTGCCAGCAGCCGAGCGCTTAACACAGATACGCAGTATTTT. This encodes CASSRALNTDTQYF.

This chain uses TRBV7-2 with TRBJ2-2; D is unclear. CDR1 and CDR2 (germline): SGHTA, FQGNSA. The V gene lost 5 bases and the J gene lost 0 bases, with 16 bases spanning the gap. The CDR3 spans 17 residues. The CDR3 spells CASSRFKAVPNTGELFF. The CDR3 bases are TGTGCCAGCAGCCGCTTTAAGGCGGTCCCGAACACCGGGGAGCTGTTTTTT.

This chain uses TRBV3-1 (or the pseudogene TRBV3-2) with TRBJ2-3, with TRBD2 as a possible D gene (5 bases). V was clipped by 8 bases and J by 4 bases, with 13 bases between them. The CDR3 runs 13 residues. Germline V gene sequence: CDR1 LGHDT, CDR2 YNNKEL (reference sequence). The CDR3 spells CASPQEVADTQYF. CDR3 DNA: TGTGCCAGCCCCCAGGAGGTCGCAGATACGCAGTATTTT.

The chain uses TRBV9 and TRBJ2-2, with 7 bases fitting TRBD2. CDR1 is SGDLS and CDR2 is YYNGEE in the germline V gene. The CDR3 spans 16 residues. The J segment lost 4 bases and the V segment lost 0 bases, leaving 6 bases of the junction unmatched. CDR3 sequence reads: CASSVEVGGITGELFF. Here the CDR3 DNA reads TGTGCCAGCAGCGTAGAGGTGGGAGGGATCACCGGGGAGCTGTTTTTT. Drawing the rest from reference TRBV9 and TRBJ2-2, the complete variable domain is DSGVTQTPKHLITATGQRVTLRCSPRSGDLSVYWYQQSLDQGLQFLIQYYNGEERAKGNILERFSAQQFPDLHSELNLSSLELGDSALYFCASSVEVGGITGELFFGEGSRLTVL.